The rows below give T cell receptor beta chains drawn from one sample of a study of blood T cell repertoires in COVID-19. The data were produced by immunoSEQ multiplex PCR, yet TCRdb's version contains in-frame clones alone and is incomplete. The sample shows about 180,000 clones, roughly 88% of them seen only once. What was sequenced was PBMCs or T cells enriched from blood (not recorded which). These TCRs come from a woman in her 30s who had recovered from COVID-19. CDR3s include the opening cysteine and the closing phenylalanine or tryptophan. Fields, in order: D gene, J gene, V gene, clone size, CDR3 protein, CDR3 DNA. D genes are given only for firm matches. Clone size is stated in some rows and not others, as once, few, many or a class when expanded.

NA TRBJ2-7 TRBV19 NA CASSIGTADYEQYF TGTGCCAGTAGTATAGGAACGGCGGACTACGAGCAGTACTTC
NA TRBJ1-1 TRBV5-1 NA CASSLTGIPREMNTEAFF TGCGCCAGCAGCTTGACGGGAATTCCTCGCGAAATGAACACTGAAGCTTTCTTT
TRBD1 TRBJ2-3 TRBV24-1 NA CATSDLNRGGSDTQYF TGTGCCACCAGTGATTTGAACAGGGGTGGGTCAGATACGCAGTATTTT
NA TRBJ2-5 TRBV7-9 NA CASSLGGGRQETQYF TGTGCCAGCAGCTTAGGGGGAGGTAGACAAGAGACCCAGTACTTC
NA TRBJ2-5 TRBV5-1 NA CASSEQLQETQYF TGCGCCAGCAGCGAGCAACTGCAAGAGACCCAGTACTTC
TRBD2 TRBJ2-3 TRBV7-2 NA CASSLVGTSATDTQYF TGTGCCAGCAGCTTAGTTGGGACTAGCGCCACAGATACGCAGTATTTT
TRBD2 TRBJ2-7 TRBV30 NA CAWSVRSLAGGIEQYF TGTGCCTGGAGTGTACGGTCGCTAGCGGGAGGTATCGAGCAGTACTTC
TRBD2 TRBJ2-2 TRBV7-6 NA CASSLSGIGELFF TGTGCCAGCAGCTTGAGCGGGATCGGGGAGCTGTTTTTT
NA TRBJ2-7 TRBV19 few CASSIAGSGEQYF TGTGCCAGTAGTATTGCGGGATCAGGCGAGCAGTACTTC
NA TRBJ2-7 TRBV5-4 NA CASSPGQGSYEQYF TGTGCCAGCAGCCCCGGCCAGGGGTCCTACGAGCAGTACTTC
TRBD1 TRBJ1-4 TRBV10-3 NA CAISSTGGGEKLFF TGTGCCATCAGTTCGACAGGGGGCGGTGAAAAACTGTTTTTT
NA TRBJ2-7 TRBV30 once CACGQSYEQYF TGTGCCTGCGGACAATCCTACGAGCAGTACTTC
NA TRBJ2-7 TRBV28 NA CASGGTAYYYEQYF TGTGCCAGCGGGGGGACAGCTTACTACTACGAGCAGTACTTC
TRBD2 TRBJ2-7 TRBV11-2 NA CASSLWVRSREEEQYF TGTGCCAGCAGCTTATGGGTTCGCTCGCGGGAGGAGGAGCAGTACTTC
TRBD1 TRBJ2-2 TRBV9 NA CASSGGQGAGGELFF TGTGCCAGCAGCGGAGGACAGGGGGCTGGCGGGGAGCTGTTTTTT
TRBD1 TRBJ2-2 TRBV18 NA CASSRDRGGMFF TGTGCCAGCTCACGCGACAGGGGCGGGATGTTTTTT
NA TRBJ1-2 TRBV5-8 NA CASSIDNSGQQNYGYTF TGTGCCAGCAGCATAGATAATTCGGGACAACAAAACTATGGCTACACCTTC
TRBD2 TRBJ2-1 TRBV5-1 NA CASSRGLAGNYYNEQFF TGCGCCAGCAGCCGGGGACTAGCGGGTAATTACTACAATGAGCAGTTCTTC
NA TRBJ2-7 TRBV11-2 NA CASSSGGQYF TGTGCCAGCAGCTCTGGAGGGCAGTACTTC
TRBD2 TRBJ2-5 TRBV7-7 NA CASSGTSGSISNQETQYF TGTGCCAGCAGCGGGACTAGCGGGAGTATCTCCAACCAAGAGACCCAGTACTTC
NA TRBJ1-3 TRBV20-1 NA CSALGGNTIYF TGCAGTGCCCTCGGGGGAAACACCATATATTTT
TRBD1 TRBJ2-7 TRBV11-1 NA CASSLARGTYEQYF TGTGCCAGCAGCTTAGCCAGGGGGACCTACGAGCAGTACTTC
TRBD2 TRBJ2-7 TRBV6-2/TRBV6-3 NA CASSPTGTSALGSYEQYF TGTGCCAGCAGCCCCACCGGGACTAGTGCTTTAGGGTCCTACGAGCAGTACTTC
NA TRBJ1-1 TRBV5-1 NA CASSLTGMNTEAFF TGCGCCAGCAGCTTAACAGGTATGAACACTGAAGCTTTCTTT
NA TRBJ1-2 TRBV5-5 NA CASSLGSEAYGYTF TGTGCCAGCAGCTTGGGCTCGGAGGCGTATGGCTACACCTTC
TRBD2 TRBJ2-1 TRBV5-6 NA CASSLKLAGPNEQFF TGTGCCAGCAGCCTGAAGCTAGCGGGGCCCAATGAGCAGTTCTTC
NA TRBJ1-1 TRBV5-1 NA CASSLVLGARGRENTEAFF TGCGCCAGCAGCTTGGTACTCGGCGCCAGGGGTAGGGAGAACACTGAAGCTTTCTTT
TRBD1 TRBJ2-1 TRBV9 NA CASSAPTGDGQHNEQFF TGTGCCAGCAGCGCGCCGACAGGGGATGGCCAACACAATGAGCAGTTCTTC
TRBD1 TRBJ1-2 TRBV6-1 NA CASSEAGDRAGGYTF TGTGCCAGCAGTGAAGCAGGCGACAGGGCGGGTGGCTACACCTTC
TRBD1 TRBJ2-5 TRBV6-4 NA CASSARGPQETQYF TGTGCCAGCAGTGCCAGGGGGCCCCAAGAGACCCAGTACTTC
NA TRBJ2-1 TRBV28 once CASSLPTTGLHYNEQFF TGTGCCAGCAGTTTACCTACCACAGGGTTACACTACAATGAGCAGTTCTTC
TRBD1 TRBJ2-7 TRBV2 NA CASSEGLQGWEQYF TGTGCCAGCAGTGAGGGTTTACAGGGGTGGGAGCAGTACTTC
TRBD1 TRBJ2-7 TRBV27 NA CASSPTGGEQYF TGTGCCAGCAGTCCCACAGGGGGAGAGCAGTACTTC
TRBD2 TRBJ2-5 TRBV6-5 NA CASSRTGGQETQYF TGTGCCAGCAGCCGCACGGGGGGACAAGAGACCCAGTACTTC